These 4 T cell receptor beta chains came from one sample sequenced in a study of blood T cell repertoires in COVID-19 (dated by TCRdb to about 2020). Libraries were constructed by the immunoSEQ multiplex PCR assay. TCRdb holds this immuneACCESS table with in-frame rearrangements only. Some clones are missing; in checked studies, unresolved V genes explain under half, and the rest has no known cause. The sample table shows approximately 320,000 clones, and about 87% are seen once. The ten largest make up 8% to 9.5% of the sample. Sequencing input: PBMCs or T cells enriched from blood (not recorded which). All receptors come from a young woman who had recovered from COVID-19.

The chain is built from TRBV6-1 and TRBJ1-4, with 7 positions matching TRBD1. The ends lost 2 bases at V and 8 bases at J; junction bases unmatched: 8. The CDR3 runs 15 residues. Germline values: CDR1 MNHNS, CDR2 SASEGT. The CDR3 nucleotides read TGTGCCAGCAGTGAACTGAGGGGGCTAGAAGAAAAACTGTTTTTT. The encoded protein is CASSELRGLEEKLFF.

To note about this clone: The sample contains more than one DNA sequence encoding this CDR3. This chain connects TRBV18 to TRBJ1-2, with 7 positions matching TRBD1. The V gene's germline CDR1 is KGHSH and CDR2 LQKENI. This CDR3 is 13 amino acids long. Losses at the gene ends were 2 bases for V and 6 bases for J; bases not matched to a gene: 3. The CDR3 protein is CASSPAGGDGYTF. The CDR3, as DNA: TGTGCCAGCTCACCAGCAGGGGGAGATGGCTACACCTTC.

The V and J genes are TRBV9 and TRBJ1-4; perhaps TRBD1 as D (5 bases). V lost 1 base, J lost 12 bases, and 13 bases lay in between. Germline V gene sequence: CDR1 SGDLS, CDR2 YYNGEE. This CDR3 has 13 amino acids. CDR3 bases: TGTGCCAGCAGCGTACGGTGGGGGGAGGAACTGTTTTTT. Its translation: CASSVRWGEELFF.

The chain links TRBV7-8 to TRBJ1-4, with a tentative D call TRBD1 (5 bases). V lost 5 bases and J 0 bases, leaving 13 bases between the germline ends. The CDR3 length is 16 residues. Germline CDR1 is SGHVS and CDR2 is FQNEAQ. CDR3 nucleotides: TGTGCCAGCAGCGCCCAGGGCCCGGCAACTAATGAAAAACTGTTTTTT. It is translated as CASSAQGPATNEKLFF.